This T cell receptor (beta chain) emerged from a study of CD8 T cells in Susac syndrome. An input of about 0.5 to 1 ug of RNA was subjected to reverse transcription using random hexamers. immunoSEQ multiplex PCR amplified TCR beta CDR3 across 54 Vbeta, 13 Jbeta. TCRdb independently ran MiXCR on the immunoSEQ multiplex PCR reads; one entry per CDR3 protein. The sample has about 50,000 distinct CDR3 sequences, 90% to 95% seen once; the top ten hold about 0.51%. Points on this clonotype: Antigen specificity is unknown.

General study findings and limits: The study acknowledged a relatively small number of individuals in its TCR sequencing and HLA analysis.

Sequencing targeted TCR beta in blood CD8+ and CD4+ T cells. The study used treatment-naive patients who had stable or active relapsing-remitting disease as multiple sclerosis controls. The clonotype originates from a human donor with multiple sclerosis. Sequences were obtained from CD8+ T cells from PBMCs.

As DNA, the CDR3 is TGCAGCGCCCTGGAGGCGTATAGCAATCAGCCCCAGCATTTT. Protein product: CSALEAYSNQPQHF. The chain links TRBV29-1 to TRBJ1-5; no definite D call. This CDR3 is built from 14 residues. Germline V lookup: CDR1 SQVTM, CDR2 ANQGSEA. V was cut by 7 bases and J by 0 bases, with 13 bases left in between.